This paragraph covers one TCR beta chain sequence. Its antigen is unknown. The entry originates in a study of CXCR3-negative and CXCR3-positive naive CD8 T cells. Study information: Sequencing gave 110 million to 150 million TRB reads overall, about 1.5 +/- 0.3 million per library. Study findings and constraints: With respect to TRBV-TRBJ usage, naive CXCR3-negative and CXCR3-positive cells were similar; memory differed. Naive subsets did not differ in surface CD5, and TRB CDR3 properties served to infer TCR strength. After cryopreservation, expression of CXCR3 was partially reduced, and most assays were run with fresh PBMCs. Naive CXCR3-positive cells had TRB CDR3s more hydrophobic than those of CXCR3-negative naive cells.

Researchers prepared the TRB cDNA libraries using 5' RACE with UMI labels. TCRdb reworked the 5' RACE reads into one entry per CDR3 protein, no DNA. The sample table sets out 95,000 to 100,000 distinct CDR3 sequences. This clonotype was sampled from a human donor in good health. Some clones in this sample may be carry-over from other donors' samples. The sequencing input was naive CXCR3+ CD8+ T cells from blood. Stated subset: CD45RO-CCR7+CD27+CD95- naive CD8+ T cells expressing CXCR3 (TNR3+).

CDR3 protein: CASSSPTGEINYGYTF. The chain is built from TRBV6-5 and TRBJ1-2; no DNA is available, so the TRBD1 call from TCRdb remains unchecked. The CDR3 totals 16 residues. From germline, CDR1 is MNHEY and CDR2 SVGAGI.